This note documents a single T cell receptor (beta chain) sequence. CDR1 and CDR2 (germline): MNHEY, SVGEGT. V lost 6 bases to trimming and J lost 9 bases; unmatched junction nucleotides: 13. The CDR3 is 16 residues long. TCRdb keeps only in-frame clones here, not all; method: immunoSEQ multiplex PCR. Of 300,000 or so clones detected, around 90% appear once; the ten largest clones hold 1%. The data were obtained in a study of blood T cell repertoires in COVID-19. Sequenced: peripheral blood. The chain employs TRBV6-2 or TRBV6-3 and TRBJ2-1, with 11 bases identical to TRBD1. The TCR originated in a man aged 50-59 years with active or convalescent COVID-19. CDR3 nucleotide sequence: TGTGCCAGCAGCCGTATGGGGACAGGGGGTGGCGGTGAGCAGTTCTTC. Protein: CASSRMGTGGGGEQFF.